Each of the 10 T cell receptor beta chains below was sequenced from the same sample in a study of T cells after posttransplantation cyclophosphamide. Clones were sequenced by immunoSEQ multiplex PCR, and TCRdb holds only the in-frame ones, with some missing. The sample holds over 20,000 clones, 80% to 90% seen once. Controls had myeloablative marrow grafts with methotrexate and calcineurin inhibitor, sampled at 1 year. The sample was PBMCs, taken approximately 360 days after allogeneic stem cell transplant with calcineurin inhibitor and methotrexate. The source of these receptors is a female patient in her 30s who received an allogeneic stem cell transplant from an unrelated donor, was CMV-positive, and had acute and chronic GVHD. The graft donor may have contributed some T cells.

The rearrangement uses TRBV18 and TRBJ1-1; D remains ambiguous. Germline CDR1 and CDR2: KGHSH and LQKENI. The CDR3 is made up of 13 amino acids. The V gene lost 3 bases and the J gene lost 0 bases, with 5 bases spanning the gap. The CDR3 reads CASSPQVNTEAFF. CDR3 in DNA: TGTGCCAGCTCACCTCAGGTGAACACTGAAGCTTTCTTT.

V is TRBV19 and J is TRBJ1-5; D perhaps matches TRBD1 (6 bases). Trimming removed 1 base at V and 3 bases at J, with 10 bases between. The length of the CDR3 is 15 residues. Germline loops: CDR1 LNHDA, CDR2 SQIVND (reference sequence). CDR3 region: CASSIGGQYNQPQHF. The CDR3 coding sequence is TGTGCCAGTAGTATAGGAGGACAGTACAATCAGCCCCAGCATTTT.

The count of this clone is one. This rearrangement joins TRBV5-1 to TRBJ2-7, with 8 positions matching TRBD2. Germline lookup yields CDR1 SGHRS and CDR2 YFSETQ. Trimming at V came to 3 bases and at J to 3 bases, leaving 8 bases not matched to a gene. The CDR3 runs 15 residues. CDR3 sequence: CASSSGLAVNYEQYF. In nucleotides, the CDR3 is TGCGCCAGCAGCTCCGGACTAGCTGTCAACTACGAGCAGTACTTC. Using reference TRBV5-1 and TRBJ2-7 for the parts outside the CDR3, the full variable domain is KAGVTQTPRYLIKTRGQQVTLSCSPISGHRSVSWYQQTPGQGLQFLFEYFSETQRNKGNFPGRFSGRQFSNSRSEMNVSTLELGDSALYLCASSSGLAVNYEQYFGPGTRLTVT.

The gene calls are TRBV2 and TRBJ1-2; 12 bases are shared with TRBD1. The J segment lost 4 bases and the V segment lost 7 bases, leaving 4 bases of the junction unmatched. This CDR3 contains 14 residues. The germline V gene has CDR1 SNHLY and CDR2 FYNNEI. The CDR3 sequence: CASTGQGALYGYTF. Here the CDR3 DNA reads TGTGCCAGCACGGGACAGGGGGCTCTCTATGGCTACACCTTC.

The gene calls are TRBV19 and TRBJ2-2; possible D gene TRBD2, 6 bases. V lost 9 bases to trimming and J lost 0 bases, with 8 bases between them. The CDR3 runs 13 residues. The germline CDR1 and CDR2 sequences are LNHDA and SQIVND (reference sequence). CDR3 bases: TGTGCCAGCGGGACTTCGAACACCGGGGAGCTGTTTTTT. Protein product: CASGTSNTGELFF.

The gene calls are TRBV29-1 and TRBJ1-2, with D possibly being TRBD1 (5 bases). CDR1 SQVTM and CDR2 ANQGSEA come from the germline V gene. V lost 3 bases, J lost 8 bases, and 13 bases lay in between. The CDR3 runs to 12 residues. The CDR3 DNA is TGCAGCGTTGACAGGGCCCTGTTGGGCTACACCTTC. Protein sequence: CSVDRALLGYTF.

The J gene is TRBJ1-3, the V gene TRBV7-9, with D perhaps matching TRBD1 (5 bases). V was trimmed by 2 bases and J by 0 bases, leaving 11 bases between them. CDR1 is SEHNR, CDR2 FQNEAQ, per germline (reference sequence). The CDR3 has 16 amino acids. CDR3 sequence reads: CASSLNGHSSGNTIYF. For the CDR3, the DNA is TGTGCCAGCAGCTTAAACGGACACAGCTCTGGAAACACCATATATTTT.

Comments on this clone: At the DNA level, this CDR3 is encoded by other sequences in the same sample as well. V usage is TRBV19 and J usage is TRBJ1-2; a possible D gene is TRBD1 (6 bases). Germline V gene lookup returns CDR1 LNHDA and CDR2 SQIVND (reference sequence). The V gene lost 4 bases and the J gene lost 2 bases, with 8 bases spanning the gap. The CDR3 has 13 amino acids. This CDR3 is CASSKQGNYGYTF. The CDR3 nucleotides are TGTGCCAGTAGTAAACAGGGCAACTATGGCTACACCTTC.

V usage is TRBV5-6 and J usage is TRBJ1-5; TRBD1 matches 10 bases. This CDR3 region has 16 residues. V lost 4 bases and J lost 4; bases outside the gene matches: 8. CDR1 and CDR2 from the germline V gene are SGHDT and YYEEEE. The CDR3 region has the DNA TGTGCCAGCAGCGCCGACAGGGGGCGCGGTAATCAGCCCCAGCATTTT. Protein sequence: CASSADRGRGNQPQHF.

The chain combines TRBV18 with TRBJ2-7; 10 bases match TRBD1. Germline CDR1 reads KGHSH; CDR2 reads LQKENI. This CDR3 spans 15 amino acids. J was trimmed by 4 bases and V by 6 bases; bases with no gene match: 9. CDR3 in amino acids: CASSLGTGASYEQYF. The DNA for the CDR3 is TGTGCCAGCTCGCTCGGGACAGGGGCCTCATACGAGCAGTACTTC.